The clone carrying this T cell receptor beta chain showed up many times. Time point: patch test 1, 2 weeks after DPC sensitization. Treatment of the sample: therapeutic diphenylcyclopropenone sensitization with weekly scalp DPC. This specimen belongs to a study of human T cells and chemical hapten exposure. Study at large: In the sensitization step, 2% DPC was placed on 2 cm by 2 cm of upper inner arm skin.

TCRdb passed the RACE reads through MiXCR, listing each CDR3 protein once. The sample lists about 71,000 distinct CDR3 sequences; about 9.4% were seen once. The CDR3 runs 16 residues. Trimming removed 4 bases from V and 4 bases from J; junction bases left unmatched: 7. Germline CDR1 reads MGHRA; CDR2 reads YSYEKL. V and J are TRBV4-1 and TRBJ2-1, with 10 nucleotides matching TRBD1. Sequencing was performed on whole blood, taken in connection with sensitization to the hapten diphenylcyclopropenone (DPC). The clonotype comes from a woman aged 40 to 50 with alopecia areata. Some clones in this sample may be carry-over from other donors' samples. CDR3 sequence (DNA): TGCGCCAGCAGCCGAGAGGGACAGGGGTTATACAATGAGCAGTTCTTC. Translation gives CASSREGQGLYNEQFF.